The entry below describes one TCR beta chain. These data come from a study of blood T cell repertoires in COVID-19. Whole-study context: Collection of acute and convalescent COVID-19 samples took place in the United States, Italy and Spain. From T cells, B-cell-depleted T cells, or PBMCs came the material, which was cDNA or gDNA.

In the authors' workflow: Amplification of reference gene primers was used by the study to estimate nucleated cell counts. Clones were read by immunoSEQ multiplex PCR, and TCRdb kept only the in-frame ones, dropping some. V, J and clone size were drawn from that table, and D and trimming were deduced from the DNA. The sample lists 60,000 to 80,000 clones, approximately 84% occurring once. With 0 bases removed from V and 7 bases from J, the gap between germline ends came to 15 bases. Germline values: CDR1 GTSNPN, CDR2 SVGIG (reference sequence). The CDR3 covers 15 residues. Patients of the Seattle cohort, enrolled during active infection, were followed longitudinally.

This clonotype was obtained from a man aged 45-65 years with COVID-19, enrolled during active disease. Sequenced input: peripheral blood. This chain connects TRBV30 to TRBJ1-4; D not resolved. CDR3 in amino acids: CAWSVIEGWGEKLFF. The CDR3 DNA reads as TGTGCCTGGAGTGTAATCGAGGGTTGGGGTGAAAAACTGTTTTTT. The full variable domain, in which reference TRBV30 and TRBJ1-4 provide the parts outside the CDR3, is SQTIHQWPATLVQPVGSPLSLECTVEGTSNPNLYWYRQAAGRGLQLLFYSVGIGQISSEVPQNLSASRPQDRQFILSSKKLLLSDSGFYLCAWSVIEGWGEKLFFGSGTQLSVL.